The present TCR beta chain was sequenced within a study of T cells after yellow fever vaccination. Study outcomes and limitations: Clones from primary vaccination mostly reappeared after the booster (around 96% CD4, around 90% CD8).

At least ten counts were recorded for this clonotype. As yet, its antigen is unknown. CDR1 SGHNT and CDR2 YYREEE come from the germline V gene (reference sequence). This CDR3 region has 17 residues. Trimming took off 3 bases at V and 0 bases at J, with 15 bases between the two ends. TCRdb processed the 5' RACE reads anew with MiXCR; each CDR3 protein has one entry. This sample has some 560,000 distinct CDR3 sequences, with 15% to 20% found just once. The sequence derives from a man aged 30-40 years who received the YFV17D yellow fever vaccine. This chain joins TRBV5-4 and TRBJ2-2; TRBD2 is a possible D gene (6 bases). Sequenced here: PBMCs, sampled 15 days after the yellow fever booster vaccination. The CDR3 loop reads CASSSASDNANTGELFF. In DNA form, the CDR3 reads TGTGCCAGCAGCTCAGCTAGCGATAACGCGAACACCGGGGAGCTGTTTTTT.